This T cell receptor (beta chain) stems from a study of control samples from healthy donors and cancer patients. V was cut by 0 bases and J by 0 bases, with 6 bases left in between. The CDR3 contains 14 residues. The germline V gene encodes CDR1 SGHRS and CDR2 YFSETQ. This clone was seen a handful of times. Profiling relied on immunoSEQ multiplex PCR, and the TCRdb table lists in-frame clones only, not all of them. The table records about 150,000 clones, 94% of them present only once. Material for sequencing was blood. The chain links TRBV5-1 to TRBJ1-1; no definite D call. The source of this sequence is a young woman in good health. The CDR3 sequence: CASSLVQLNTEAFF. In DNA, the CDR3 is TGCGCCAGCAGCTTGGTACAGCTGAACACTGAAGCTTTCTTT.